The rows below give T cell receptor beta chains drawn from one sample of a study of blood T cell repertoires in COVID-19. Profiling relied on immunoSEQ multiplex PCR, and the TCRdb table lists in-frame clones only, not all of them. The repertoire has 80,000 to 90,000 clones, 70% to 90% of them found once; the top ten carry about 5.3%. Sequencing used peripheral blood. The receptors stem from a man between 60 and 75 years old with acute or convalescent COVID-19. Each CDR3 is given with its conserved first and last residue. Each record gives: V gene, clone size, J gene, D gene, CDR3 protein, CDR3 DNA. A D gene is named only where the DNA matches it firmly. Size tells how often a clone was seen (once, few, many) or the class of an expanded clone, and some rows leave it out.

TRBV4-3	once	TRBJ2-7	TRBD2	CASSQDQHSGESYEQYF	TGCGCCAGCAGCCAAGACCAACATAGCGGGGAGTCCTACGAGCAGTACTTC
TRBV6-2/TRBV6-3	NA	TRBJ1-5	TRBD1	CASSTATGDPYQPQHF	TGTGCCAGCAGTACCGCGACAGGGGACCCCTACCAGCCCCAGCATTTT
TRBV2	few	TRBJ2-7	TRBD1	CATGTARTKTTYEQYF	TGTGCCACCGGGACAGCTAGAACTAAGACGACCTACGAGCAGTACTTC
TRBV7-8	NA	TRBJ1-2	TRBD1	CASSLTGQGAYGYTF	TGTGCCAGCAGCTTAACCGGACAGGGGGCATATGGCTACACCTTC
TRBV3-1/TRBV3-2	NA	TRBJ1-3	NA	CASSLSQGSGNTIYF	TGTGCCAGCAGCTTATCACAGGGATCTGGAAACACCATATATTTT
TRBV18	NA	TRBJ1-2	NA	CASSPGPKLYGYTF	TGTGCCAGCTCACCGGGCCCGAAACTCTATGGCTACACCTTC
TRBV6-5	NA	TRBJ1-5	NA	CASSYSDGGDQPQHF	TGTGCCAGCAGTTACTCAGACGGAGGGGATCAGCCCCAGCATTTT
TRBV29-1	NA	TRBJ1-1	NA	CSGGSRSEAFF	TGCAGCGGAGGGAGTCGGTCTGAAGCTTTCTTT
TRBV7-2	NA	TRBJ1-1	TRBD1	CASSLDQGVTTEAFF	TGTGCCAGCAGCTTAGACCAGGGGGTCACCACTGAAGCTTTCTTT
TRBV10-3	once	TRBJ1-6	TRBD1	CAIRQGAQNSPLHF	TGTGCCATCAGACAGGGGGCGCAGAATTCACCCCTCCACTTT
TRBV19	once	TRBJ1-6	TRBD1	CASTKTGGYNSPLHF	TGTGCCAGTACCAAGACAGGGGGGTATAATTCACCCCTCCACTTT
TRBV4-3	NA	TRBJ2-1	NA	CASSQGWGRVSAEQFF	TGCGCCAGCAGCCAGGGGTGGGGCAGGGTGTCTGCTGAGCAGTTCTTC
TRBV3-1/TRBV3-2	NA	TRBJ1-4	NA	CASSSRGADVKLFF	TGTGCCAGCAGCTCCCGGGGGGCCGATGTAAAACTGTTTTTT
TRBV29-1	few	TRBJ1-2	NA	CSAQEGSYGYTF	TGCAGCGCCCAGGAGGGCTCCTATGGCTACACCTTC
TRBV5-6	NA	TRBJ1-2	TRBD1	CASGLGQGAPGYGYTF	TGTGCCAGCGGCCTCGGGCAGGGGGCGCCGGGCTATGGCTACACCTTC
TRBV6-2/TRBV6-3	NA	TRBJ1-1	NA	CASSYVQGSVAFF	TGTGCCAGCAGTTACGTTCAGGGTTCCGTGGCTTTCTTT
TRBV29-1	NA	TRBJ1-1	NA	CSVVAGNTEAFF	TGCAGCGTTGTGGCAGGGAACACTGAAGCTTTCTTT
TRBV14	NA	TRBJ2-5	TRBD1	CASSRNRDRGYQETQYF	TGTGCCAGCAGCCGAAACCGGGACAGGGGGTACCAAGAGACCCAGTACTTC
TRBV11-2	NA	TRBJ1-1	NA	CASSFRWTENTEAFF	TGTGCCAGCAGCTTTAGATGGACAGAGAACACTGAAGCTTTCTTT
TRBV14	few	TRBJ2-1	NA	CASSQDFIGGSSYNEQFF	TGTGCCAGCAGCCAAGATTTTATTGGGGGGAGCTCCTACAATGAGCAGTTCTTC
TRBV29-1	NA	TRBJ1-1	NA	CSVVSMIGEDTEAFF	TGCAGCGTTGTATCGATGATCGGGGAGGACACTGAAGCTTTCTTT
TRBV3-1/TRBV3-2	few	TRBJ1-3	NA	CASSQDTGGLSGNTIYF	TGTGCCAGCAGCCAAGATACCGGGGGTCTCTCTGGAAACACCATATATTTT
TRBV9	NA	TRBJ1-1	NA	CASSGYRDGRTEAFF	TGTGCCAGCAGCGGTTACCGGGACGGGAGGACTGAAGCTTTCTTT
TRBV7-6	NA	TRBJ2-3	TRBD2	CASSSSGGTDTQYF	TGTGCCAGCAGCTCTAGCGGGGGAACGGATACGCAGTATTTT
TRBV19	NA	TRBJ1-5	NA	CASSERAGQPQHF	TGTGCCAGTAGTGAAAGGGCGGGTCAGCCCCAGCATTTT
TRBV9	few	TRBJ2-7	NA	CASSGSGPAYEQYF	TGTGCCAGCAGCGGAAGCGGGCCCGCCTACGAGCAGTACTTC